Listed below are T cell receptor beta chains from one sample, sequenced in a study of cytomegalovirus exposure and HLA in healthy donors. The protocol was immunoSEQ multiplex PCR, while the TCRdb copy is restricted to in-frame clones and leaves out a portion. The sample table sets out 40,000 to 50,000 clones. Sequencing used PBMCs. All receptors derive from a woman aged 40 to 50 in good health and CMV-seronegative. Each CDR3 is given with its conserved first and last residue. The D gene is left open where the match is weak.

J: TRBJ1-1; length: 13; D: .; V: TRBV5-1; DNA: TGCGCCAGCAGCTCCCATAGAGGCACTGAAGCTTTCTTT; CDR3: CASSSHRGTEAFF
J: TRBJ2-5; length: 14; D: .; V: TRBV7-9; DNA: TGTGCCAGCAGCGTTGGACAGTTTGGTGAGACCCAGTACTTC; CDR3: CASSVGQFGETQYF
J: TRBJ2-7; length: 13; D: .; V: TRBV6-5; DNA: TGTGCCAGCAGTTTAGCGGACGCCTACGAGCAGTACTTC; CDR3: CASSLADAYEQYF
J: TRBJ2-3; length: 15; D: .; V: TRBV11-2; DNA: TGTGCCAGCAGGGCCTGGAGCGGGAGCACAGATACGCAGTATTTT; CDR3: CASRAWSGSTDTQYF
J: TRBJ1-2; length: 15; D: .; V: TRBV28; DNA: TGTGCCAGCAGGCGTAAACAGGGCCCGACGACTCGCTACACCTTC; CDR3: CASRRKQGPTTRYTF
J: TRBJ2-1; length: 14; D: TRBD2; V: TRBV29-1; DNA: TGCAGCGTTAGAGCGGGAGTAACCTACAATGAGCAGTTCTTC; CDR3: CSVRAGVTYNEQFF
J: TRBJ1-1; length: 11; D: .; V: TRBV6-6; DNA: TGTGCCAGCAGTGAGAGCACTGAAGCTTTCTTT; CDR3: CASSESTEAFF
J: TRBJ2-3; length: 15; D: TRBD2; V: TRBV13; DNA: TGTGCCAGCCGATCATTAGCGGGAGCGGGAGATACGCAGTATTTT; CDR3: CASRSLAGAGDTQYF
J: TRBJ2-7; length: 16; D: TRBD2; V: TRBV6-1; DNA: TGTGCCAGCAGTGACGGTCTGGGACTACTCTCCTACGAGCAGTACTTC; CDR3: CASSDGLGLLSYEQYF
J: TRBJ1-1; length: 13; D: .; V: TRBV5-1; DNA: TGCGCCAGCAGCTTCAACGGGAACACTGAAGCTTTCTTT; CDR3: CASSFNGNTEAFF